This passage covers 6 T cell receptor beta chains from one sample sequenced in a study of T cells in Graves' hyperthyroidism and ophthalmopathy. Amplified TCR beta CDR3 regions derived from RNA transcripts. Carried out on the TCR CDR3, a first-round RT-PCR used the HTBI primer set. One entry per CDR3 protein results from TCRdb running MiXCR on the multiplex PCR reads. The sample carries about 360,000 distinct CDR3 sequences, roughly 13% recorded once. The specimen sequenced was blood. These receptors originate from a woman between 18 and 30 years old with Graves' hyperthyroidism.

This clonotype was seen at least ten times. V usage is TRBV7-8 and J usage is TRBJ1-2; no definite D call. Germline V lookup: CDR1 SGHVS, CDR2 FQNEAQ. CDR3 length: 15 amino acids. Trimming removed 5 bases from V and 0 bases from J, with 13 bases in between. The chain's CDR3 is CASSHATFANYGYTF. CDR3 DNA sequence: TGTGCCAGCAGCCATGCGACATTTGCTAACTATGGCTACACCTTC.

In this sample, this clonotype turned up many times. The gene calls are TRBV29-1 and TRBJ2-3; 8 bases are a match to TRBD2. Germline-derived CDR1 and CDR2 are SQVTM and ANQGSEA. The CDR3 spans 15 residues. V lost 4 bases and J lost 5; bases outside the gene matches: 11. The CDR3 region has the DNA TGCAGCGTTGTAAGGAGCGGGGGTGTAGTAGATACGCAGTATTTT. Translation: CSVVRSGGVVDTQYF.

There are many counts of this clonotype. The chain is built from TRBV12-3 or TRBV12-4 and TRBJ1-5, with unresolved D. Deletions cut 3 bases from V and 1 base from J, with 7 bases between. The CDR3 is 14 amino acids. The CDR3 DNA is TGTGCCAGCAGTTTTGGGGTAAGCAATCAGCCCCAGCATTTT. As protein: CASSFGVSNQPQHF.

In this sample, this clonotype turned up many times. The rearrangement uses TRBV11-3 and TRBJ2-7, with 7 bases that match TRBD2. V lost 5 bases to trimming and J lost 4 bases; unmatched junction nucleotides: 8. The CDR3 covers 14 residues. CDR1 and CDR2 from the germline V gene are SGHNT and YENEEA. CDR3 residues: CASSPGLGGYEQYF. For the CDR3, the DNA is TGTGCCAGCAGCCCAGGACTAGGAGGGTACGAGCAGTACTTC.

This clonotype has a count of ten or more. CDR3 residues: CAISPGTSGNTGELFF. CDR3 in DNA: TGTGCCATCAGTCCCGGGACTAGCGGCAACACCGGGGAGCTGTTTTTT. V usage is TRBV10-3 and J usage is TRBJ2-2; 11 bases fit TRBD2. Per germline, CDR1 ENHRY and CDR2 SYGVKD. Trimming at V came to 5 bases and at J to 2 bases, leaving 4 bases not matched to a gene. The CDR3 has 16 amino acids.

This clonotype came up many times. The chain joins TRBV28 to TRBJ1-5; D may be TRBD1 (5 bases). Trimming cost V 6 bases and J 5 bases, with 11 bases left between them. The CDR3 is 13 residues long. Germline V gene lookup returns CDR1 MDHEN and CDR2 SYDVKM. CDR3 sequence: CASRSDTYQPQHF. The CDR3, as DNA: TGTGCCAGCAGATCGGACACTTATCAGCCCCAGCATTTT. The complete variable domain, with remaining parts taken from reference TRBV28 and TRBJ1-5, reads DVKVTQSSRYLVKRTGEKVFLECVQDMDHENMFWYRQDPGLGLRLIYFSYDVKMKEKGDIPEGYSVSREKKERFSLILESASTNQTSMYLCASRSDTYQPQHFGDGTRLSIL.